A single sample gave rise to the 24 T cell receptor beta chains below, sequenced in a study of T cells in Graves' hyperthyroidism and ophthalmopathy. Amplification of TCR beta CDR3 regions used RNA as the template. The primer set for the first-round RT-PCR of the TCR CDR3 was HTBI. MiXCR, applied by TCRdb to the multiplex PCR reads, yields one record per CDR3 protein. Among some 270,000 distinct CDR3 sequences listed, roughly 13% were seen once. The sequencing sample was made of blood. The receptors shown here come from a middle-aged woman with Graves' hyperthyroidism.

This clonotype was detected a few times. V and J are TRBV2 and TRBJ1-5; a weak D match, TRBD1 (5 bases). This CDR3 contains 16 residues. Germline loops: CDR1 SNHLY, CDR2 FYNNEI. Trimming stripped 6 bases from V and 6 bases from J, with 21 bases between. DNA for the CDR3: TGTGCCAGCAGGGGTGGGGGGGGGTGGGGGGGTCAGCCCCAGCATTTT. This translates into CASRGGGGWGGQPQHF.

The table lists this clonotype with many counts. This chain uses TRBV6-1 with TRBJ2-1, with TRBD2 matching 7 bases. From germline, CDR1 is MNHNS and CDR2 SASEGT. Trimming took 4 bases from V and 8 from J; bases not matched to a gene: 20. The CDR3 has 18 residues. The CDR3 DNA reads TGTGCCAGCAGTGGACGTGGCCTGGGCGGGAGTCGGCGCGATGAGCAGTTCTTC. Its protein is CASSGRGLGGSRRDEQFF.

In this sample, this clonotype turned up many times. The chain joins TRBV7-2 to TRBJ2-7; 12 nucleotides line up with TRBD2. The CDR3 spans 15 residues. Germline assignment: CDR1 SGHTA and CDR2 FQGNSA. V lost 6 bases and J lost 0; bases outside the gene matches: 3. DNA of the CDR3: TGTGCCAGCAGACCTAGCGGGAGGGCCTCCTACGAGCAGTACTTC. This encodes CASRPSGRASYEQYF.

Turning to this clonotype: This may arise from a read error, as a much more abundant clone is one base away. The CDR3 here is CASSVAGGGTTQYF. For the CDR3, the DNA is TGTGCCAGCAGTGTAGCGGGAGGGGGGACTACGCAGTATTTT. The chain couples TRBV6-1 to TRBJ2-3, with 11 nucleotides matching TRBD2. V lost 4 bases to trimming and J lost 8 bases; unmatched junction nucleotides: 5. The CDR3 is made up of 14 amino acids. CDR1 and CDR2 (germline): MNHNS, SASEGT.

This rearrangement joins TRBV6-1 to TRBJ1-2; 10 positions agree with TRBD1. The CDR3 is 15 residues long. Losses at the gene ends were 2 bases for V and 4 bases for J; bases not matched to a gene: 4. From germline, CDR1 is MNHNS and CDR2 SASEGT. The CDR3 loop reads CASSEMGQGIYGYTF. The CDR3 region has the DNA TGTGCCAGCAGTGAAATGGGACAGGGGATCTATGGCTACACCTTC.

This clonotype has at least ten counts. The chain links TRBV10-3 to TRBJ1-3, with a weak D call TRBD1 (5 bases). Germline loops: CDR1 ENHRY, CDR2 SYGVKD. The CDR3 extends over 12 amino acids. V gave up 6 bases and J gave up 8 bases, with 11 bases separating them. CDR3 sequence (DNA): TGTGCCATCAGCGAGCAGGGTGACACCATATATTTT. As protein: CAISEQGDTIYF.

The CDR3 DNA reads as TGCAGTGCTAGAGATACCGGGATGACCTACGAGCAGTACTTC. This sequence encodes CSARDTGMTYEQYF. The V and J genes are TRBV20-1 and TRBJ2-7; D possibly corresponds to TRBD2 (5 bases). The ends were cut back, 0 bases at V and 2 bases at J, with 11 bases in the middle. The CDR3 runs to 14 residues. Per the germline V gene, CDR1 is DFQATT and CDR2 is SNEGSKA (reference sequence).

This chain connects TRBV7-6 to TRBJ1-4; D call uncertain. Germline CDR1 SGHVS, CDR2 FNYEAQ. There are 14 residues in the CDR3. Deletions cut 6 bases from V and 8 bases from J, with 16 bases between. The DNA of the CDR3 is TGTGCCAGCAGTCCTATTCCGGGTTGGGAAAAACTGTTTTTT. Translation gives CASSPIPGWEKLFF.

This clonotype occurred many times. This chain joins TRBV7-2 and TRBJ1-4; 9 positions agree with TRBD1. The CDR3 extends over 14 amino acids. Germline CDR1 and CDR2: SGHTA and FQGNSA. The V segment lost 5 bases and the J segment 8 bases; nucleotides outside the gene matches: 6. CDR3 protein: CASSRGQGGEKLFF. CDR3 DNA: TGTGCCAGCAGCCGGGGACAGGGCGGAGAAAAACTGTTTTTT.

At least ten counts were recorded for this clonotype. The genes are TRBV19 and TRBJ2-1, with 11 positions matching TRBD2. CDR3 length: 16 amino acids. Germline CDR1 reads LNHDA; CDR2 reads SQIVND (reference sequence). V gave up 6 bases and J gave up 8 bases; unmatched junction bases: 12. The CDR3: CASRRRIAGGGDEQFF. CDR3 sequence (DNA): TGTGCCAGTAGGAGACGGATAGCGGGAGGGGGCGATGAGCAGTTCTTC.

This clonotype was observed many times. The rearrangement joins TRBV6-1 to TRBJ1-4; TRBD1 matches 9 bases. Germline assignment: CDR1 MNHNS and CDR2 SASEGT. Trimming removed 6 bases from V and 8 bases from J; junction bases left unmatched: 13. The CDR3 is 16 amino acids. The CDR3 protein is CASRPTPGQGYEKLFF. CDR3 in DNA: TGTGCCAGCAGACCAACCCCGGGACAGGGTTACGAAAAACTGTTTTTT.

This clonotype was recorded many times. V is TRBV7-9 and J is TRBJ2-5; D ambiguous. V was shortened by 5 bases and J by 4 bases, with 17 bases between the two germline ends. Germline V CDR1 and CDR2: SEHNR, FQNEAQ (reference sequence). The CDR3 is 15 amino acids. CDR3 bases: TGTGCCAGCAGCCCCCCTGAGGACCGGCGAGAGACCCAGTACTTC. It codes for CASSPPEDRRETQYF.

This clonotype was recorded at least ten times. V gene TRBV6-1 combines with J gene TRBJ2-3; TRBD2 matches 8 bases. The germline V gene encodes CDR1 MNHNS and CDR2 SASEGT. The junction had 11 bases not matched to a gene; V was cut back by 5 bases and J by 1 base. The CDR3 is 17 residues long. The CDR3 is CASSSDPLAARTDTQYF. As DNA, the CDR3 is TGTGCCAGCAGTTCCGACCCACTAGCGGCTCGCACAGATACGCAGTATTTT.

The V and J genes are TRBV5-1 and TRBJ2-5, with 7 bases lining up with TRBD1. In germline, CDR1 is SGHRS, CDR2 YFSETQ. Trimming at V came to 4 bases and at J to 5 bases, leaving 5 bases not matched to a gene. CDR3 length: 13 amino acids. CDR3 DNA sequence: TGCGCCAGCAGCATGCAGGGGGTGGAGACCCAGTACTTC. Residues: CASSMQGVETQYF.

This clonotype was seen a handful of times. CDR3 protein: CASSASFRAPGNSPLHF. The CDR3, as DNA: TGTGCCAGCAGCGCGTCCTTCAGGGCCCCTGGGAATTCACCCCTCCACTTT. The gene calls are TRBV9 and TRBJ1-6; D may be TRBD1 (5 bases). Per the germline V gene, CDR1 is SGDLS and CDR2 is YYNGEE. V was cut by 3 bases and J by 7 bases, with 20 bases left in between. CDR3 length: 17 amino acids. The full variable domain, completed using reference TRBV9 and TRBJ1-6, is DSGVTQTPKHLITATGQRVTLRCSPRSGDLSVYWYQQSLDQGLQFLIQYYNGEERAKGNILERFSAQQFPDLHSELNLSSLELGDSALYFCASSASFRAPGNSPLHFGNGTRLTVT.

This clonotype has a count of ten or more. The V and J genes are TRBV6-5 and TRBJ1-2, with 8 bases identical to TRBD1. This CDR3 spans 17 amino acids. Germline V gene lookup returns CDR1 MNHEY and CDR2 SVGAGI. With V trimmed by 2 bases and J by 0 bases, 8 bases remained unmatched. The CDR3 reads CASSYLGQGGPNYGYTF. CDR3 sequence (DNA): TGTGCCAGCAGTTACCTAGGACAGGGCGGACCTAACTATGGCTACACCTTC.

This clonotype was detected ten times or more. The V call is TRBV7-9, the J call TRBJ1-1, with TRBD1 identical over 7 bases. The CDR3 is 14 amino acids. Germline CDR1 reads SEHNR; CDR2 reads FQNEAQ (reference sequence). Trimming took 5 bases from V and 4 from J; bases not matched to a gene: 7. The CDR3 loop reads CASSGGAGGTEAFF. CDR3 DNA sequence: TGTGCCAGCAGCGGGGGGGCAGGGGGCACTGAAGCTTTCTTT.

This clonotype has just a few counts. The chain couples TRBV7-6 to TRBJ1-5; 8 bases match TRBD1. V lost 3 bases to trimming and J lost 5 bases; unmatched junction nucleotides: 6. This CDR3 contains 15 residues. Germline CDR1 SGHVS, CDR2 FNYEAQ. CDR3 sequence reads: CASSLAGGADQPQHF. DNA of the CDR3: TGTGCCAGCAGCTTGGCAGGGGGCGCCGATCAGCCCCAGCATTTT.

The rearrangement links TRBV20-1 to TRBJ2-1; no clear D. CDR1 is DFQATT, CDR2 SNEGSKA, per germline (reference sequence). Trimming pared 0 bases from V and 7 bases from J, leaving 13 bases between. The CDR3 covers 14 residues. The CDR3 nucleotides read TGCAGTGCTAGAGATCCTCGCATGGGGAATGAGCAGTTCTTC. This encodes CSARDPRMGNEQFF.

As to this clonotype: A much larger clone differs by one base, so this may be a read error. The chain combines TRBV28 with TRBJ2-2, with 7 bases lining up with TRBD1. Trimming took 6 bases from V and 7 from J; bases not matched to a gene: 5. This CDR3 contains 13 residues. CDR1 and CDR2 from the germline V gene are MDHEN and SYDVKM. The CDR3 bases are TGTGCCAGCAGACCCCAGGGGGTCGGGGAGCTGTTTTTT. Translating it yields CASRPQGVGELFF.

This clonotype was counted a few times. The rearrangement uses TRBV4-1 and TRBJ2-2, with a possible D match to TRBD2 (7 bases). In germline, CDR1 is MGHRA, CDR2 YSYEKL. V gave up 0 bases and J gave up 4 bases, with 18 bases separating them. The CDR3 contains 18 residues. In DNA, the CDR3 is TGCGCCAGCAGCCAAGACGTACGGGGGGCGAAGGGCACCGGGGAGCTGTTTTTT. Protein: CASSQDVRGAKGTGELFF.

This clonotype was counted at least ten times. The chain has TRBV28 and TRBJ2-1, with TRBD1 identical over 9 bases. Trimming at V came to 6 bases and at J to 8 bases, leaving 11 bases not matched to a gene. The CDR3 runs 15 residues. Germline values: CDR1 MDHEN, CDR2 SYDVKM. The CDR3 DNA follows: TGTGCCAGCAGCCAACTAACAGGGGGCGGGTATGAGCAGTTCTTC. Amino acid sequence: CASSQLTGGGYEQFF.

This clonotype came up many times. The chain is built from TRBV18 and TRBJ1-4; a possible D gene is TRBD1 (6 bases). CDR3 length: 15 residues. Deletions cut 0 bases from V and 6 bases from J, with 11 bases between. Germline V gene lookup returns CDR1 KGHSH and CDR2 LQKENI. The CDR3 nucleotides read TGTGCCAGCTCACCACCGGGGGGCGCCTATGAAAAACTGTTTTTT. It codes for CASSPPGGAYEKLFF.

The chain combines TRBV29-1 with TRBJ2-3; 7 nucleotides agree with TRBD1. The CDR3 is 15 amino acids. The V segment lost 5 bases and the J segment 1 base; nucleotides outside the gene matches: 9. Germline V gene lookup returns CDR1 SQVTM and CDR2 ANQGSEA. The CDR3 here is CSVQGGGRGTDTQYF. CDR3 bases: TGCAGCGTTCAAGGGGGCGGACGGGGCACAGATACGCAGTATTTT.